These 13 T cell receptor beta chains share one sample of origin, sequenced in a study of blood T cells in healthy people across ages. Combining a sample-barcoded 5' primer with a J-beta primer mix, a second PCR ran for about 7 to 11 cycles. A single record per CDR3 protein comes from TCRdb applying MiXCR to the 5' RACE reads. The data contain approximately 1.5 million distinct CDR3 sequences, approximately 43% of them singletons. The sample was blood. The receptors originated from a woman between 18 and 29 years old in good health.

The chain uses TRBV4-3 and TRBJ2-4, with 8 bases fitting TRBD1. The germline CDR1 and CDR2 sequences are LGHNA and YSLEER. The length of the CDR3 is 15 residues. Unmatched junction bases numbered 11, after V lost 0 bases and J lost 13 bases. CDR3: CASSQDIRDRSQQYF. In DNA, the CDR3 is TGCGCCAGCAGCCAAGATATAAGGGACAGGAGCCAGCAGTACTTC.

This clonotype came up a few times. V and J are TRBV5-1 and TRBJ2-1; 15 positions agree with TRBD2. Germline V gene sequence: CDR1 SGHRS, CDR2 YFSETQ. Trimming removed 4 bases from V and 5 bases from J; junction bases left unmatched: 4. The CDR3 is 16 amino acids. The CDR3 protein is CASSTGLAGGHNEQFF. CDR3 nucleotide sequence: TGCGCCAGCAGCACAGGACTAGCGGGGGGGCACAATGAGCAGTTCTTC. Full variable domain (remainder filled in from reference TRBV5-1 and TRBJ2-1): KAGVTQTPRYLIKTRGQQVTLSCSPISGHRSVSWYQQTPGQGLQFLFEYFSETQRNKGNFPGRFSGRQFSNSRSEMNVSTLELGDSALYLCASSTGLAGGHNEQFFGPGTRLTVL.

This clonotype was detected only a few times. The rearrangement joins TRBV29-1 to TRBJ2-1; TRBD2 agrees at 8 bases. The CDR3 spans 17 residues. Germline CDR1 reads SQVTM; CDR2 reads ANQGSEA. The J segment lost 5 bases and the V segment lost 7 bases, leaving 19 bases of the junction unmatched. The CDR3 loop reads CSALRDWVRTSHNEQFF. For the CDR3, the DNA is TGCAGCGCTCTCCGGGACTGGGTCAGGACTAGCCACAATGAGCAGTTCTTC.

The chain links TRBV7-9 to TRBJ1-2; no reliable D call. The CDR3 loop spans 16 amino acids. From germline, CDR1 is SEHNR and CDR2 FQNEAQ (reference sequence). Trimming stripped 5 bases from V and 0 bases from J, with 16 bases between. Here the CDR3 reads CASSPGIRRPNYGYTF. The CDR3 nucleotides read TGTGCCAGCAGCCCCGGGATAAGACGACCTAACTATGGCTACACCTTC.

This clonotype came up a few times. In nucleotides, the CDR3 is TGCGCCAGCAGCCAAGATCGGGTCCCAATAAACATTCAGTACTTC. Translation gives CASSQDRVPINIQYF. This chain uses TRBV4-3 with TRBJ2-4; D remains unclear. Per germline, CDR1 LGHNA and CDR2 YSLEER. V dropped 0 bases and J dropped 6 bases, with 12 bases sitting between them. The CDR3 runs to 15 residues.

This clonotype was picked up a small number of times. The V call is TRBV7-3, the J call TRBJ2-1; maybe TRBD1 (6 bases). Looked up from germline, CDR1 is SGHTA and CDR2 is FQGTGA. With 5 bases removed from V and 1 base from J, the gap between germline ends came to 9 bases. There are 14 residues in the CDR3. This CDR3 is CASSEDRSYNEQFF. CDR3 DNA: TGTGCCAGCAGCGAGGACAGATCCTACAATGAGCAGTTCTTC.

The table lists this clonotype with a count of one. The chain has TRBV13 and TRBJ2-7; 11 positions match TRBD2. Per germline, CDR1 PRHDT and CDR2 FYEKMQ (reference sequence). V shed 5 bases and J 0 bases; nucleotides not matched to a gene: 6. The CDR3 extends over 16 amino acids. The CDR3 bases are TGTGCCAGCAGCGAGGAAACTAGCGGGGGCTCCTACGAGCAGTACTTC. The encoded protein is CASSEETSGGSYEQYF.

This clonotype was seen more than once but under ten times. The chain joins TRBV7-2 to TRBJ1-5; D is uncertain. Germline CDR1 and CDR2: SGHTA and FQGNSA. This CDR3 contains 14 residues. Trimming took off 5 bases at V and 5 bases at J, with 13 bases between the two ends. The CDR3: CASSLIPGDQPQHF. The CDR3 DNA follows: TGTGCCAGCAGCCTAATACCCGGCGATCAGCCCCAGCATTTT.

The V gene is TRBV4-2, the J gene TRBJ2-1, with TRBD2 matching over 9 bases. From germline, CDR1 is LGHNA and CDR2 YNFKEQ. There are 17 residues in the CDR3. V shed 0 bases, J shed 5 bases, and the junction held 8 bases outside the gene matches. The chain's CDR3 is CASSQDSQRGVNNEQFF. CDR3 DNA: TGTGCCAGCAGCCAAGATAGCCAGCGGGGGGTAAACAATGAGCAGTTCTTC.

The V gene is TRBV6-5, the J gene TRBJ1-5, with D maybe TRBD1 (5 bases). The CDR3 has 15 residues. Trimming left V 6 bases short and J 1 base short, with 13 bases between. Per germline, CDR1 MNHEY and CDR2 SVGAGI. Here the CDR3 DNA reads TGTGCCAGCAGGGGGGAATCAGGCAGCAATCAGCCCCAGCATTTT. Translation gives CASRGESGSNQPQHF.

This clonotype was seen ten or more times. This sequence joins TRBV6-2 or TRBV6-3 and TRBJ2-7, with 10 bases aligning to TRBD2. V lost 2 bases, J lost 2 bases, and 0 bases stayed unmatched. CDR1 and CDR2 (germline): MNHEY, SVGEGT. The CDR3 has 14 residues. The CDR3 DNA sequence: TGTGCCAGCAGTTACGGGACTAGCGCCTACGAGCAGTACTTC. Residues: CASSYGTSAYEQYF.

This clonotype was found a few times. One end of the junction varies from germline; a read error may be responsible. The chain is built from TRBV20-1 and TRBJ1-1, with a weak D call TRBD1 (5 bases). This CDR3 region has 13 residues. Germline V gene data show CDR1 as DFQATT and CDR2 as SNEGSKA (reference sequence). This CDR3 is CSARDRVNTGAFF. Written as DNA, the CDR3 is TGCAGTGCTAGAGACAGGGTGAACACTGGAGCTTTCTTT.

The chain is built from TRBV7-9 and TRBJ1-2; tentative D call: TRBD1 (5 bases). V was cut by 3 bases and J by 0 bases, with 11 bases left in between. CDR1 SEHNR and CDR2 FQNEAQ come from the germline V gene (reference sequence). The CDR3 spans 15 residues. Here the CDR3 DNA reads TGTGCCAGCAGCTTCAGCCGGACAACTAACTATGGCTACACCTTC. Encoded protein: CASSFSRTTNYGYTF.